This TCR beta chain was recovered during a study of blood T cell repertoires in COVID-19. About the study: Samples representing acute and convalescent COVID-19 were sourced from the United States, Italy and Spain. PBMCs, B-cell-depleted T cells, or T cells were the source of the cDNA or gDNA that made up the material.

The CDR3 runs to 13 residues. V shed 2 bases and J shed 11 bases, with 18 bases lying between them. Germline CDR1 GTSNPN, CDR2 SVGIG (reference sequence). This clone was seen just once. Original methodology: Amplified reference gene primers provided the basis for estimating nucleated cell counts. Generated by immunoSEQ multiplex PCR, the TCRdb table keeps only in-frame clones and is missing some. D and trimming were read from the DNA, whereas the V and J calls and clone size are those reported in that table. The data contain some 130,000 clones, roughly 91% of them singletons. The sequenced sample consisted of peripheral blood. The TCR was taken from a man in his 60s with COVID-19, enrolled during active disease. V is TRBV30 and J is TRBJ1-1; D is possibly TRBD1 (5 bases). The CDR3 here is CAWSPGSGIRAFF. Written as DNA, the CDR3 is TGTGCCTGGAGTCCAGGGTCTGGAATACGGGCTTTCTTT.